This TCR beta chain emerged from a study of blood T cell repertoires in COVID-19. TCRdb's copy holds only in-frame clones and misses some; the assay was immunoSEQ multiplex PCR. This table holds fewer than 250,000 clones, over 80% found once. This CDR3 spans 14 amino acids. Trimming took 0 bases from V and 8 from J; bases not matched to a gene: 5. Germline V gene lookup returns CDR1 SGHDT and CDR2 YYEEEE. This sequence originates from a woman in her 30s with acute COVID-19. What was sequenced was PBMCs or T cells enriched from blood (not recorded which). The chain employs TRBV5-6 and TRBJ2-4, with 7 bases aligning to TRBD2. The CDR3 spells CASSLAGGLHIQYF. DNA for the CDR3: TGTGCCAGCAGCTTGGCCGGGGGGTTACACATTCAGTACTTC. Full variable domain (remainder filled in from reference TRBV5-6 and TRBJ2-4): DAGVTQSPTHLIKTRGQQVTLRCSPKSGHDTVSWYQQALGQGPQFIFQYYEEEERQRGNFPDRFSGHQFPNYSSELNVNALLLGDSALYLCASSLAGGLHIQYFGAGTRLSVL.